Below, 13 T cell receptor beta chains from the same sample are listed, as sequenced in a study of cytomegalovirus exposure and HLA in healthy donors. PCR employed 60 Vbeta and 13 Jbeta primers. Here immunoSEQ multiplex PCR was the method, and the copy in TCRdb shows in-frame clones only, minus some. Here the sample spans more than 95,000 clones, roughly 80% being singletons. Sequencing was performed on PBMCs. The receptors were sampled from a man aged 30 to 39 in good health and CMV-seronegative.

The chain carries TRBV23-1 and TRBJ2-7, with D perhaps TRBD1 (5 bases). TRBV23-1 is placed among ORFs of uncertain function. This CDR3 is 15 amino acids long. Between the trimmed V and J ends, which lost 8 bases and 1 base, there was a span of 18 bases. The CDR3 coding sequence is TGCGCCAGCGGGCGATTCAGGGATCCGTCCTACGAGCAGTACTTC. It specifies CASGRFRDPSYEQYF.

This clone was detected only a few times. This rearrangement joins TRBV2 to TRBJ1-2, with TRBD1 matching 11 bases. CDR3 size: 14 residues. Germline values: CDR1 SNHLY, CDR2 FYNNEI. The J segment lost 4 bases and the V segment lost 5 bases, leaving 3 bases of the junction unmatched. CDR3 sequence reads: CASSSGQGAYGYTF. As DNA, the CDR3 is TGTGCCAGCAGTTCTGGACAGGGGGCCTATGGCTACACCTTC. Looking up the rest from reference TRBV2 and TRBJ1-2 gives the full variable domain: EPEVTQTPSHQVTQMGQEVILRCVPISNHLYFYWYRQILGQKVEFLVSFYNNEISEKSEIFDDQFSVERPDGSNFTLKIRSTKLEDSAMYFCASSSGQGAYGYTFGSGTRLTVV.

The genes are TRBV11-2 and TRBJ1-5; no clear D gene. Germline V lookup: CDR1 SGHAT, CDR2 FQNNGV. The length of the CDR3 is 14 residues. Deletions cut 2 bases from V and 2 bases from J, with 7 bases between. As DNA, the CDR3 is TGTGCCAGCAGCTTAAACATTGGCAATCAGCCCCAGCATTTT. This sequence encodes CASSLNIGNQPQHF.

V gene TRBV9 combines with J gene TRBJ1-1; D uncertain. The CDR3 loop spans 13 amino acids. Germline V gene lookup returns CDR1 SGDLS and CDR2 YYNGEE. Trimming removed 0 bases at V and 0 bases at J, with 3 bases between. The CDR3 loop is CASSVGMNTEAFF. The CDR3 DNA reads TGTGCCAGCAGCGTAGGTATGAACACTGAAGCTTTCTTT. The variable domain in full, completed from reference TRBV9 and TRBJ1-1, reads DSGVTQTPKHLITATGQRVTLRCSPRSGDLSVYWYQQSLDQGLQFLIQYYNGEERAKGNILERFSAQQFPDLHSELNLSSLELGDSALYFCASSVGMNTEAFFGQGTRLTVV.

The V gene is TRBV5-6, the J gene TRBJ2-7, with 9 bases matching TRBD2. The ends lost 3 bases at V and 2 bases at J; junction bases unmatched: 9. Germline V gene lookup returns CDR1 SGHDT and CDR2 YYEEEE. CDR3 length: 16 amino acids. The CDR3 region is CASSSHGLATPYEQYF. CDR3 DNA sequence: TGTGCCAGCAGCTCCCACGGACTAGCGACGCCCTACGAGCAGTACTTC.

This chain links TRBV5-1 with TRBJ1-1; 8 nucleotides match TRBD1. Germline loops: CDR1 SGHRS, CDR2 YFSETQ. The CDR3 spans 17 residues. The trim removed 0 bases at V and 2 bases at J, leaving 9 bases unmatched. The CDR3: CASSLVARGPRNTEAFF. CDR3 DNA: TGCGCCAGCAGCTTGGTTGCCAGGGGGCCTCGAAACACTGAAGCTTTCTTT.

This clone appeared a single time. CDR3 sequence: CASRLGRQNTDTQYF. CDR3 coding DNA: TGTGCCAGCAGATTAGGAAGACAGAACACAGATACGCAGTATTTT. The gene calls are TRBV6-5 and TRBJ2-3; possible D gene TRBD1, 5 bases. Germline CDR1 and CDR2: MNHEY and SVGAGI. The CDR3 is made up of 15 amino acids. V lost 6 bases and J 2 bases, leaving 15 bases between the germline ends.

This rearrangement joins TRBV28 to TRBJ1-2, with 8 positions matching TRBD1. After removal of 8 bases from V and 6 bases from J, the junction contained 5 bases not matched to a gene. Germline V gene lookup returns CDR1 MDHEN and CDR2 SYDVKM. There are 12 residues in the CDR3. The CDR3 spells CASGQGTHGYTF. DNA for the CDR3: TGTGCCAGCGGACAGGGTACTCATGGCTACACCTTC.

This clone was observed a single time. V usage is TRBV27 and J usage is TRBJ1-5; 9 nucleotides align to TRBD1. CDR1 and CDR2 from the germline V gene are MNHEY and SMNVEV (reference sequence). The CDR3 consists of 12 residues. The V and J ends lost 3 bases and 15 bases, in that order; junction bases with no gene match: 6. The CDR3 DNA reads TGTGCCAGCAGTTTCCCGTCGGGACAGGGGCATTTT. Translating it yields CASSFPSGQGHF.

This chain joins TRBV18 and TRBJ2-6, with D possibly matching TRBD1 (7 bases). The CDR3 is 18 residues long. CDR1 KGHSH and CDR2 LQKENI come from the germline V gene. The germline V and J ends were trimmed by 0 bases and 2 bases, with 14 bases remaining between them. The CDR3 bases are TGTGCCAGCTCACCACCGGGCGCAGGGGGGCCTGGGGCCAACGTCCTGACTTTC. Protein product: CASSPPGAGGPGANVLTF.

V and J are TRBV5-1 and TRBJ2-3, with 11 positions matching TRBD2. The V and J ends lost 8 bases and 1 base, in that order; junction bases with no gene match: 3. The CDR3 is 14 residues long. Germline-derived CDR1 and CDR2 are SGHRS and YFSETQ. This chain's CDR3 is CASLLAGGTDTQYF. The CDR3 nucleotides are TGCGCCAGTTTACTAGCGGGAGGCACAGATACGCAGTATTTT.

The chain combines TRBV19 with TRBJ2-7; possibly TRBD1 for D (5 bases). The ends were cut back, 1 base at V and 3 bases at J, with 10 bases in the middle. The CDR3 runs 14 residues. Germline V gene sequence: CDR1 LNHDA, CDR2 SQIVND (reference sequence). The CDR3 coding sequence is TGTGCCAGTAGTATAGCCAGGGCAGACTACGAGCAGTACTTC. Amino acids: CASSIARADYEQYF.

The chain is built from TRBV9 and TRBJ2-1; 8 bases line up with TRBD2. V trimming: 1 base; J trimming: 4 bases; junction bases outside the gene matches: 7. This CDR3 is built from 16 residues. Germline V gives CDR1 SGDLS, CDR2 YYNGEE. For the CDR3, the DNA is TGTGCCAGCAGCGTACCCGGGACTAGTGGGTACAATGAGCAGTTCTTC. It encodes CASSVPGTSGYNEQFF.